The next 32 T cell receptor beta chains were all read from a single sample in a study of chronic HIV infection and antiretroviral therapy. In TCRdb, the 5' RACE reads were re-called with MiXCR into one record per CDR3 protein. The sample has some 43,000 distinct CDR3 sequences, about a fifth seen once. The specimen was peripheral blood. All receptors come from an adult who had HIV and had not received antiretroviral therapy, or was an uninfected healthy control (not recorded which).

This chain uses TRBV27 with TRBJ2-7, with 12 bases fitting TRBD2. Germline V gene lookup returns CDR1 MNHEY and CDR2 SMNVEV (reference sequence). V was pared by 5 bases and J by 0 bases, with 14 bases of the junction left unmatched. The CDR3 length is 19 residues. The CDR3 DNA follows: TGTGCCAGCAGTAGATGGCTAGCGGGAGGGCAAAGCGGCTCCTACGAGCAGTACTTC. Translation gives CASSRWLAGGQSGSYEQYF.

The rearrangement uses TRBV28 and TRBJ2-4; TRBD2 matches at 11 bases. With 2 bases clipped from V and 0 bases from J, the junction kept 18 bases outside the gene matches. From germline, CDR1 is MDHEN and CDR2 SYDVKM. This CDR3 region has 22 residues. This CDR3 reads CASSLHLGRDSGRAGAKNIQYF. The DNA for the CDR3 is TGTGCCAGCAGTTTACACCTCGGCCGGGATAGCGGGAGGGCGGGAGCCAAAAACATTCAGTACTTC.

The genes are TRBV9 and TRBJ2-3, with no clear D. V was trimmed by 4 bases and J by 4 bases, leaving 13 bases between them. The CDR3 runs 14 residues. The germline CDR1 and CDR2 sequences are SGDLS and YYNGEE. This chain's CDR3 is CASSNVGPPDTQYF. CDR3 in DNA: TGTGCCAGCAGCAACGTAGGGCCCCCAGATACGCAGTATTTT.

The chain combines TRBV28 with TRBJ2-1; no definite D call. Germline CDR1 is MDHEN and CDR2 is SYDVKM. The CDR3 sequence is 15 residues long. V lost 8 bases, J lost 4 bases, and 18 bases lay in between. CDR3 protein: CASETPLRRYNEQFF. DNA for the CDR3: TGTGCCAGCGAGACTCCTCTCCGGCGGTACAATGAGCAGTTCTTC.

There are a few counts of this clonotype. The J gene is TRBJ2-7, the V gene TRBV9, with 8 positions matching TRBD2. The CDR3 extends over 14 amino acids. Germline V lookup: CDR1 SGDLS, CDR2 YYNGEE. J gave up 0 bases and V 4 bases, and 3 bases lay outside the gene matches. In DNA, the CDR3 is TGTGCCAGCAGCCCAGCGGGGGCCTCCTACGAGCAGTACTTC. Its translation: CASSPAGASYEQYF.

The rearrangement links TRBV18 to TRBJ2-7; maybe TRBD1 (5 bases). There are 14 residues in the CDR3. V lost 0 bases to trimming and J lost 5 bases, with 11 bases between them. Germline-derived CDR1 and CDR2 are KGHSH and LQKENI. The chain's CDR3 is CASSPPAGIDEQYF. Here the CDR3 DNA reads TGTGCCAGCTCACCACCGGCAGGGATCGACGAGCAGTACTTC.

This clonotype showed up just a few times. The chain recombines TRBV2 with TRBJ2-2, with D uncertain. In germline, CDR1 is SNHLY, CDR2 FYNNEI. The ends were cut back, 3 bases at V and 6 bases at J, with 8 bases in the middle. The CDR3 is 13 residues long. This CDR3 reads CASSEQAAGELFF. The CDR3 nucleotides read TGTGCCAGCAGTGAGCAGGCGGCCGGGGAGCTGTTTTTT.

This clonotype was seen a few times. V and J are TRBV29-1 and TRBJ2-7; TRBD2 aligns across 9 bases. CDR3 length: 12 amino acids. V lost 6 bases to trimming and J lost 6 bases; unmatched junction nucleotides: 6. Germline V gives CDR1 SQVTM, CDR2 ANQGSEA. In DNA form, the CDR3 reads TGCAGCGTCTTAGCGGGAGTAAGCGAGCAGTACTTC. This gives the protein CSVLAGVSEQYF.

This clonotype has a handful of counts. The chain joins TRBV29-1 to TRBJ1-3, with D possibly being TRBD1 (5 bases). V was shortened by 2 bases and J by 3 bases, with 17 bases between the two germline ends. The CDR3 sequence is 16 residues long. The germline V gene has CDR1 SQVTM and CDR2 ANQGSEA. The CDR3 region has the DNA TGCAGCGTTGAAATCGGAGGTCAGGGAGTTGGAAACACCATATATTTT. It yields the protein CSVEIGGQGVGNTIYF. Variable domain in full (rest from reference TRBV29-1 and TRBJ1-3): SAVISQKPSRDICQRGTSLTIQCQVDSQVTMMFWYRQQPGQSLTLIATANQGSEATYESGFVIDKFPISRPNLTFSTLTVSNMSPEDSSIYLCSVEIGGQGVGNTIYFGEGSWLTVV.

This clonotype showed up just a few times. CDR3 DNA sequence: TGTGCCAGCACCCTCCGGGACAGGAGCCCCTACGAGCAGTACTTC. It translates to CASTLRDRSPYEQYF. This chain connects TRBV28 to TRBJ2-7, with 8 bases that match TRBD1. The CDR3 runs 15 residues. The V segment lost 7 bases and the J segment 2 bases; nucleotides outside the gene matches: 10. The germline V gene encodes CDR1 MDHEN and CDR2 SYDVKM.

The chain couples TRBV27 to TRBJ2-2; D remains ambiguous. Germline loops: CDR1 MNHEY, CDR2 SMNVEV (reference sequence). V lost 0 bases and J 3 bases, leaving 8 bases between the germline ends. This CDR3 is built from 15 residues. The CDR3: CASSLSPSYTGELFF. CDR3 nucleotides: TGTGCCAGCAGTTTATCCCCCAGCTACACCGGGGAGCTGTTTTTT.

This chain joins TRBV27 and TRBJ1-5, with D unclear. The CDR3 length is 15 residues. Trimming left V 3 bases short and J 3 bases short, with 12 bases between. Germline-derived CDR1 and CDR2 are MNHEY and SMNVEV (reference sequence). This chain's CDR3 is CASSFGRLLNQPQHF. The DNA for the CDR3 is TGTGCCAGCAGTTTTGGGAGGCTCCTCAATCAGCCCCAGCATTTT.

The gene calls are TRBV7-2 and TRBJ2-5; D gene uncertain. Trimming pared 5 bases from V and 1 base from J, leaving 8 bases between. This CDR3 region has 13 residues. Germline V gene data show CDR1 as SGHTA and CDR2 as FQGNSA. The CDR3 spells CASSPLTQETQYF. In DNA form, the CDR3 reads TGTGCCAGCAGCCCCTTGACCCAAGAGACCCAGTACTTC.

The CDR3 loop reads CASSQGRPYSGANVLTF. CDR3 in DNA: TGTGCCAGCAGCCAGGGGCGACCCTACTCTGGGGCCAACGTCCTGACTTTC. The chain uses TRBV14 and TRBJ2-6; weak D call: TRBD1 (5 bases). The CDR3 has 17 residues. CDR1 and CDR2 from the germline V gene are SGHDN and FVKESK. Trimming left V 3 bases short and J 0 bases short, with 12 bases between.

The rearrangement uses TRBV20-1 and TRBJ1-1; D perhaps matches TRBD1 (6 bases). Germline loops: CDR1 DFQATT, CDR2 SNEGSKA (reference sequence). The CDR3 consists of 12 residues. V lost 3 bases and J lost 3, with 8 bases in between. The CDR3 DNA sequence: TGCAGTGCTAGTCGACAGGACACTGAAGCTTTCTTT. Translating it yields CSASRQDTEAFF.

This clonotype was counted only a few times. CDR3 loop: CASSLGTGLGDTQYF. The DNA of the CDR3 is TGTGCCAGCAGCTTAGGGACAGGGTTAGGAGATACGCAGTATTTT. The chain combines TRBV11-2 with TRBJ2-3; 8 bases agree with TRBD1. Unmatched junction bases numbered 5, after V lost 1 base and J lost 5 bases. The length of the CDR3 is 15 residues. Germline V gene lookup returns CDR1 SGHAT and CDR2 FQNNGV.

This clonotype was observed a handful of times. The CDR3 DNA sequence: TGTGCCAGCAGCCAAGATGGGGCTAGCGGGAGGGGATCAGATACGCAGTATTTT. Translating gives CASSQDGASGRGSDTQYF. The chain uses TRBV4-2 and TRBJ2-3; TRBD2 agrees at 12 bases. This CDR3 has 18 amino acids. Germline V gene lookup returns CDR1 LGHNA and CDR2 YNFKEQ. Unmatched junction bases numbered 8, after V lost 0 bases and J lost 4 bases.

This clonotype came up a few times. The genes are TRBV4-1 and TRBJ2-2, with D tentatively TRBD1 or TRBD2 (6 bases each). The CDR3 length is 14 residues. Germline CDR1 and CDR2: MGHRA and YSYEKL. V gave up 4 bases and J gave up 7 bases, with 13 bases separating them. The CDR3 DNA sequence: TGCGCCAGCAGCCTACAGGGAGGCGGCGGGGAGCTGTTTTTT. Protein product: CASSLQGGGGELFF.

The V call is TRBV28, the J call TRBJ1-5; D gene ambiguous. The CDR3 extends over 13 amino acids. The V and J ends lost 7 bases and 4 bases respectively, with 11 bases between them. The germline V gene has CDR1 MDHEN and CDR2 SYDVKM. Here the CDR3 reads CASKPPTNQPQHF. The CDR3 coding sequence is TGTGCCAGCAAACCGCCGACGAATCAGCCCCAGCATTTT.

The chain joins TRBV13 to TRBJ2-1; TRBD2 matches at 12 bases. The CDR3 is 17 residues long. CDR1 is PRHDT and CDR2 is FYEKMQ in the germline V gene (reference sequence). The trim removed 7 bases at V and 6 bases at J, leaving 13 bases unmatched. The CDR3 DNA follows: TGTGCCAGCAACCGTGAAGCTAGCGGGAGGGCCCTCAATGAGCAGTTCTTC. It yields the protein CASNREASGRALNEQFF.

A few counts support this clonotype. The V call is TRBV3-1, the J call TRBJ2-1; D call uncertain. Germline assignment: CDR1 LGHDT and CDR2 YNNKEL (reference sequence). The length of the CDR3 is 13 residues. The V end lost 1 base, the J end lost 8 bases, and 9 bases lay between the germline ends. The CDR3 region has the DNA TGTGCCAGCAGCCAAGTGCCCAAAGATGAGCAGTTCTTC. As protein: CASSQVPKDEQFF.

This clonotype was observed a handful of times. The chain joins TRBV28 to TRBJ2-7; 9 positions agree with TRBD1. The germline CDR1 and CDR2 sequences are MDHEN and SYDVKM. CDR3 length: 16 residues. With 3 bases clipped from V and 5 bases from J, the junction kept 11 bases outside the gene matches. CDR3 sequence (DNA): TGTGCCAGCAGTTTCCAGAGACAGGGGGGTATTGACGAGCAGTACTTC. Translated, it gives CASSFQRQGGIDEQYF.

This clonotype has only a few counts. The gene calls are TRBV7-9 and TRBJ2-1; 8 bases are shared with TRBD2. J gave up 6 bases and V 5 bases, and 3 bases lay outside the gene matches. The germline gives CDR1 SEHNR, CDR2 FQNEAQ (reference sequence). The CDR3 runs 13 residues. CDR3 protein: CASSPGTSNEQFF. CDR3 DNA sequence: TGTGCCAGCAGCCCCGGGACTAGCAATGAGCAGTTCTTC.

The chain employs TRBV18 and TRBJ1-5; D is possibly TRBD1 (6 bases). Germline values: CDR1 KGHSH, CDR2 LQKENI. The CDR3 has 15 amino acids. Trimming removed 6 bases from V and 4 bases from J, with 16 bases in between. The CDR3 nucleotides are TGTGCCAGCTCCCCAAGGACAGAGAAGAATCAGCCCCAGCATTTT. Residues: CASSPRTEKNQPQHF.

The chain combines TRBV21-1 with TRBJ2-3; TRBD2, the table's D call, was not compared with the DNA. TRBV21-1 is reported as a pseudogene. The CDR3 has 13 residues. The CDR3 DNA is TGTGCCAGCAGCAAAGTGGAGGTTAAACCTGGGTATTTT. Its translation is CASSKVEVKPGYF.

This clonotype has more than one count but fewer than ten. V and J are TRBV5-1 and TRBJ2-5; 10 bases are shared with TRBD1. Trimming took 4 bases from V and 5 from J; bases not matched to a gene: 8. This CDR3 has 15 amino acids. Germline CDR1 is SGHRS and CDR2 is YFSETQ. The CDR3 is CASSAGTGVIETQYF. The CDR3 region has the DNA TGCGCCAGCAGCGCTGGGACAGGGGTCATCGAGACCCAGTACTTC.

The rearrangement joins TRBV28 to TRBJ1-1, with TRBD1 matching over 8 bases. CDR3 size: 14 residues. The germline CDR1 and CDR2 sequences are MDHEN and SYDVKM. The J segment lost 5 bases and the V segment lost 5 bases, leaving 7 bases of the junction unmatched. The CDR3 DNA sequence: TGTGCCAGCAGTGACAGGGGCCTGAGGACTGAAGCTTTCTTT. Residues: CASSDRGLRTEAFF. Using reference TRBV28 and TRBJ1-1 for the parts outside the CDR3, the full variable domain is DVKVTQSSRYLVKRTGEKVFLECVQDMDHENMFWYRQDPGLGLRLIYFSYDVKMKEKGDIPEGYSVSREKKERFSLILESASTNQTSMYLCASSDRGLRTEAFFGQGTRLTVV.

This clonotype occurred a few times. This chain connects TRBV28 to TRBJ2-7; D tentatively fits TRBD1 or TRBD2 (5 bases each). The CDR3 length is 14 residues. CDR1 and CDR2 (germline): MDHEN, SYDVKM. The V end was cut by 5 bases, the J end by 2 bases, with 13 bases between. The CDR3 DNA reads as TGTGCCAGCAGTCCGGTTTGGGGACCCTACGAGCAGTACTTC. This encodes CASSPVWGPYEQYF.

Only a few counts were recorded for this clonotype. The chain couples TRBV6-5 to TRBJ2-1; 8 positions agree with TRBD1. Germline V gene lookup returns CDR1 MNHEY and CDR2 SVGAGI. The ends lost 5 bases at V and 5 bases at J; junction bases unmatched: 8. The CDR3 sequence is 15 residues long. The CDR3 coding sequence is TGTGCCAGCAGTACCGACAGGGGATCCCACAATGAGCAGTTCTTC. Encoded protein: CASSTDRGSHNEQFF.

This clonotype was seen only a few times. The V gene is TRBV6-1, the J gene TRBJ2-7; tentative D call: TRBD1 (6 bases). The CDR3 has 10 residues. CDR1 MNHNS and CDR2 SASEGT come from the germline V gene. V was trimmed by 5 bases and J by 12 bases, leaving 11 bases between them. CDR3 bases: TGTGCCAGCAGTACACAGGGTTGGTACTTC. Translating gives CASSTQGWYF.

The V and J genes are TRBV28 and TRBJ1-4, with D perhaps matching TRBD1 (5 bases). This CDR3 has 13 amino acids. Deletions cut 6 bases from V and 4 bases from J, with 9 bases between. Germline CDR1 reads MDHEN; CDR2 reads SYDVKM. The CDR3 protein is CASSQTDNEKLFF. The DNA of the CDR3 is TGTGCCAGCAGCCAGACAGATAATGAAAAACTGTTTTTT.

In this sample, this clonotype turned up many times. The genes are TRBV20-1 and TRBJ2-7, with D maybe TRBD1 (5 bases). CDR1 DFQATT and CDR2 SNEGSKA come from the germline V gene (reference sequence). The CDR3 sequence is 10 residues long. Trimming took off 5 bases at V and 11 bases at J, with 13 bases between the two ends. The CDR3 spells CSAGDSAEYF. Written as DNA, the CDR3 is TGCAGTGCTGGTGACAGTGCCGAGTACTTC.